Presented here are 8 T cell receptor beta chains from one specimen sequenced in a study of T cells in Graves' hyperthyroidism and ophthalmopathy. TCR beta CDR3 regions were amplified from RNA transcripts. RT-PCR in the first round (using the HTBI primer set) targeted the TCR CDR3. TCRdb called the multiplex PCR reads again in MiXCR, with one record for every CDR3 protein. The sample carries about 420,000 distinct CDR3 sequences, approximately 15% recorded once. Material: blood. The source is a woman aged 18 to 35 with Graves' hyperthyroidism.

This clonotype was counted only a few times. This chain connects TRBV7-9 to TRBJ2-7; 9 bases match TRBD1. Trimming took 7 bases from V and 6 from J; bases not matched to a gene: 10. The CDR3 consists of 14 residues. Germline V lookup: CDR1 SEHNR, CDR2 FQNEAQ (reference sequence). The chain's CDR3 is CASNNLGTGPEQYF. CDR3 nucleotide sequence: TGTGCCAGCAACAACCTGGGGACAGGGCCCGAGCAGTACTTC. Complete variable domain (other parts from reference TRBV7-9 and TRBJ2-7): DTGVSQNPRHKITKRGQNVTFRCDPISEHNRLYWYRQTLGQGPEFLTYFQNEAQLEKSRLLSDRFSAERPKGSFSTLEIQRTEQGDSAMYLCASNNLGTGPEQYFGPGTRLTVT.

J is TRBJ2-1 and V is TRBV19, with 8 bases identical to TRBD2. The CDR3 runs to 15 residues. Trimming removed 3 bases from V and 8 bases from J; junction bases left unmatched: 9. In germline, CDR1 is LNHDA, CDR2 SQIVND (reference sequence). CDR3 sequence reads: CASSIIPAGVDEQFF. The CDR3 nucleotides read TGTGCCAGTAGTATTATCCCAGCGGGGGTCGATGAGCAGTTCTTC.

This clonotype was recorded at least ten times. The chain combines TRBV28 with TRBJ2-5; 7 bases match TRBD2. J lost 4 bases, V lost 3 bases, and 5 bases had no gene match. CDR3 size: 14 residues. Germline V lookup: CDR1 MDHEN, CDR2 SYDVKM. DNA of the CDR3: TGTGCCAGCAGTTTTTGGGGGGGAGGAGAGACCCAGTACTTC. This sequence encodes CASSFWGGGETQYF.

This clonotype has ten or more counts. The chain joins TRBV6-1 to TRBJ1-5; D is unresolved. The germline CDR1 and CDR2 sequences are MNHNS and SASEGT. Trimming stripped 2 bases from V and 7 bases from J, with 12 bases between. The CDR3 consists of 14 residues. This chain's CDR3 is CASSELGAGQPQHF. Written as DNA, the CDR3 is TGTGCCAGCAGTGAACTAGGCGCCGGGCAGCCCCAGCATTTT.

This clonotype has just a few counts. J is TRBJ2-1 and V is TRBV7-2, with 8 nucleotides matching TRBD2. CDR1 and CDR2 (germline): SGHTA, FQGNSA. This CDR3 is 14 amino acids long. The trim removed 9 bases at V and 4 bases at J, leaving 8 bases unmatched. The CDR3 nucleotides read TGTGCCAGTCGCCGGGGGGGGAGTTACAATGAGCAGTTCTTC. Protein sequence: CASRRGGSYNEQFF.

This clonotype has at least ten counts. The junction does not match germline at one end; this may be a read error. In DNA, the CDR3 is TGTGCCAGCAGTCAAGCTCAGGGTCATCAGCCCCAGCATTTT. Translation: CASSQAQGHQPQHF. The chain joins TRBV6-1 to TRBJ1-5, with D perhaps matching TRBD1 (5 bases). The length of the CDR3 is 14 residues. Germline V gene sequence: CDR1 MNHNS, CDR2 SASEGT.

The CDR3 DNA sequence: TGTGCCAGCAGGCCACAGGGCTCTGGAAACACCATATATTTT. As protein: CASRPQGSGNTIYF. The chain joins TRBV12-3 or TRBV12-4 to TRBJ1-3; possibly TRBD1 for D (6 bases). V dropped 6 bases and J dropped 0 bases, with 9 bases sitting between them. The CDR3 is made up of 14 amino acids.

This clonotype was observed at least ten times. The chain carries TRBV5-5 and TRBJ1-2; 9 nucleotides align to TRBD1. Germline loops: CDR1 SGHKS, CDR2 YYEKEE (reference sequence). The CDR3 is 14 residues long. J lost 8 bases, V lost 1 base, and 6 bases had no gene match. The CDR3 spells CASSLPGQGVGYTF. For the CDR3, the DNA is TGTGCCAGCAGCTTGCCGGGACAGGGTGTAGGCTACACCTTC.